The 29 T cell receptor beta chains reported below all come from one sample, sequenced in a study of CXCR3-negative and CXCR3-positive naive CD8 T cells. Each TRB cDNA library was prepared by 5' RACE (with UMI labels). Following a re-call of the 5' RACE reads, TCRdb has one entry per CDR3 protein and lacks DNA. Its clone listing holds approximately 52,000 distinct CDR3 sequences. Material: memory CD8+ T cells from blood. The receptors shown here come from a human donor in good health. Some clones in this sample may be carry-over from other donors' samples.

The rearrangement uses TRBV7-8 and TRBJ2-1; without DNA, the TCRdb call of TRBD2 cannot be checked. The CDR3 is 16 amino acids. Germline CDR1 and CDR2: SGHVS and FQNEAQ. CDR3 residues: CASSWDSETSGVEQFF. The variable domain in full, completed from reference TRBV7-8 and TRBJ2-1, reads GAGVSQSPRYKVAKRGQDVALRCDPISGHVSLFWYQQALGQGPEFLTYFQNEAQLDKSGLPSDRFFAERPEGSVSTLKIQRTQQEDSAVYLCASSWDSETSGVEQFFGPGTRLTVL.

This chain links TRBV5-5 with TRBJ2-4; without DNA, the TCRdb call of TRBD2 cannot be checked. CDR3 length: 16 residues. Germline V gene sequence: CDR1 SGHKS, CDR2 YYEKEE (reference sequence). CDR3 amino acids: CASSMRGLAGSNIQYF.

The V gene is TRBV7-2, the J gene TRBJ2-3; absent DNA, TCRdb's TRBD1 call cannot be checked. This CDR3 has 14 residues. CDR1 and CDR2 from the germline V gene are SGHTA and FQGNSA. CDR3 amino acids: CASSLIGGYDTQYF.

The gene calls are TRBV10-3 and TRBJ2-2; the D call of TRBD1 rests on TCRdb alone, since no DNA is present to check it. Germline CDR1 ENHRY, CDR2 SYGVKD. This CDR3 is 14 amino acids long. The CDR3 loop is CAISDGTVGGELFF.

V and J are TRBV7-6 and TRBJ2-1; checking the TCRdb D call of TRBD2 is not possible without DNA. Germline V lookup: CDR1 SGHVS, CDR2 FNYEAQ. CDR3 length equals 14 residues. The CDR3 spells CASSSSPLVDEQFF.

This rearrangement joins TRBV7-6 to TRBJ2-1; the D gene TCRdb calls, TRBD2, cannot be checked with no DNA. The CDR3 length is 15 residues. Germline V gene lookup returns CDR1 SGHVS and CDR2 FNYEAQ. The CDR3 here is CASSLGLAGGYEQFF.

The CDR3 sequence is CARPTGTQETQYF. This rearrangement joins TRBV6-2 or TRBV6-3 to TRBJ2-5; checking the TCRdb D call of TRBD1 is not possible without DNA. This CDR3 has 13 amino acids. The V gene's germline CDR1 is MNHEY and CDR2 SVGEGT.

The chain carries TRBV5-5 and TRBJ2-1. CDR1 SGHKS and CDR2 YYEKEE come from the germline V gene (reference sequence). The CDR3 sequence is 13 residues long. CDR3 loop: CASGLAVYNEQFF.

The chain recombines TRBV6-2 or TRBV6-3 with TRBJ2-1. Germline V gene lookup returns CDR1 MNHEY and CDR2 SVGEGT. This CDR3 region has 12 residues. This CDR3 reads CASSYSIYEQYF.

V usage is TRBV7-8 and J usage is TRBJ2-5; with no DNA, the TCRdb D assignment of TRBD1 cannot be verified. The CDR3 sequence is 16 residues long. CDR1 and CDR2 (germline): SGHVS, FQNEAQ. CDR3 loop: CASSSLGGKTQETQYF.

The chain recombines TRBV7-7 with TRBJ2-1; TCRdb names TRBD2, which stays unverified in the absence of DNA. CDR3 size: 17 residues. The germline gives CDR1 SSHAT, CDR2 FNYEAQ (reference sequence). The CDR3 sequence: CASSPKPLRDLYNEQFF.

V usage is TRBV29-1 and J usage is TRBJ2-2. Germline CDR1 SQVTM, CDR2 ANQGSEA. CDR3 size: 12 residues. CDR3 region: CSVTSSPGELFF.

J is TRBJ2-3 and V is TRBV10-1. The CDR3 consists of 12 residues. Germline-derived CDR1 and CDR2 are WNHNN and SYGVQD (reference sequence). CDR3: CASSEETDTQYF.

The chain uses TRBV7-6 and TRBJ2-2; the TRBD2 assignment by TCRdb is unverifiable without DNA. From germline, CDR1 is SGHVS and CDR2 FNYEAQ. The CDR3 runs to 17 residues. The CDR3 sequence: CASSLAQGLKNTGELFF.

This chain connects TRBV6-4 to TRBJ2-7; TCRdb proposes TRBD1, but this gene call is untestable without DNA. In germline, CDR1 is MRHNA, CDR2 SNTAGT. The length of the CDR3 is 15 residues. CDR3 sequence reads: CASSDGTGGFREQYF.

The J gene is TRBJ1-5, the V gene TRBV16. The CDR3 length is 13 residues. Germline loops: CDR1 KGHSY, CDR2 FQNENV. Here the CDR3 reads CATSGPSNQPQHF.

The chain combines TRBV29-1 with TRBJ1-1; TCRdb's D call, TRBD1, is unchecked because there is no DNA. CDR1 is SQVTM and CDR2 is ANQGSEA in the germline V gene. The length of the CDR3 is 12 residues. The CDR3 reads CSVGPGAAEAFF. The entire variable domain, with the rest obtained from reference TRBV29-1 and TRBJ1-1, is as follows: SAVISQKPSRDICQRGTSLTIQCQVDSQVTMMFWYRQQPGQSLTLIATANQGSEATYESGFVIDKFPISRPNLTFSTLTVSNMSPEDSSIYLCSVGPGAAEAFFGQGTRLTVV.

The genes are TRBV29-1 and TRBJ2-7; the D call from TCRdb, TRBD2, cannot be confirmed without DNA. Germline assignment: CDR1 SQVTM and CDR2 ANQGSEA. The CDR3 loop spans 14 amino acids. The CDR3 spells CSVLGTLDHYEQYF.

This chain joins TRBV29-1 and TRBJ1-3; the TCRdb call, TRBD1, lacks DNA for checking. The germline V gene has CDR1 SQVTM and CDR2 ANQGSEA. This CDR3 contains 15 residues. The CDR3 here is CSVEEDRGNGNTIYF.

The chain uses TRBV5-5 and TRBJ2-7; TCRdb calls TRBD1, which cannot be checked without DNA. Per germline, CDR1 SGHKS and CDR2 YYEKEE (reference sequence). The CDR3 consists of 16 residues. The CDR3 loop is CASSLVVFSTAEEQYF.

The rearrangement links TRBV20-1 to TRBJ2-5; the D call of TRBD2 rests on TCRdb alone, since no DNA is present to check it. This CDR3 is built from 18 residues. CDR1 DFQATT and CDR2 SNEGSKA come from the germline V gene (reference sequence). CDR3 in amino acids: CSAYFRLAATGPQETQYF.

This chain links TRBV7-9 with TRBJ2-7; checking the TCRdb D call of TRBD1 is not possible without DNA. CDR1 is SEHNR and CDR2 is FQNEAQ in the germline V gene (reference sequence). CDR3 length: 18 residues. CDR3 region: CASSLAQTSAGQTYEQYF.

This sequence joins TRBV19 and TRBJ1-2. Germline CDR1 is LNHDA and CDR2 is SQIVND (reference sequence). The CDR3 is 17 amino acids. Here the CDR3 reads CASTYRQDSRLNYGYTF.

The chain carries TRBV20-1 and TRBJ2-5; lacking DNA, the TRBD1 call made by TCRdb goes unchecked. CDR1 DFQATT and CDR2 SNEGSKA come from the germline V gene (reference sequence). The CDR3 contains 12 residues. The CDR3 protein is CSAPQGRETQYF.

The chain has TRBV4-1 and TRBJ2-7; TCRdb's D call of TRBD2 is untestable without DNA. This CDR3 contains 16 residues. The V gene's germline CDR1 is MGHRA and CDR2 YSYEKL. The CDR3 reads CASSQDWRGGLYEQYF.

This chain joins TRBV7-9 and TRBJ2-7; the D call from TCRdb, TRBD1, cannot be confirmed without DNA. Germline values: CDR1 SEHNR, CDR2 FQNEAQ (reference sequence). The CDR3 has 13 amino acids. The chain's CDR3 is CASSPRQTYEQYF. Together with reference TRBV7-9 and TRBJ2-7, the CDR3 gives the full variable domain: DTGVSQNPRHKITKRGQNVTFRCDPISEHNRLYWYRQTLGQGPEFLTYFQNEAQLEKSRLLSDRFSAERPKGSFSTLEIQRTEQGDSAMYLCASSPRQTYEQYFGPGTRLTVT.

The chain couples TRBV20-1 to TRBJ2-7. This CDR3 has 12 residues. CDR1 is DFQATT, CDR2 SNEGSKA, per germline (reference sequence). The CDR3 protein is CSGSTGTYEQYF.

The V and J genes are TRBV18 and TRBJ2-7; absent DNA, TCRdb's TRBD2 call cannot be checked. The germline CDR1 and CDR2 sequences are KGHSH and LQKENI. The CDR3 loop spans 17 amino acids. CDR3 sequence reads: CASRSAASGPLPYEQYF.

The chain recombines TRBV5-1 with TRBJ2-7; the TRBD1 assignment by TCRdb is unverifiable without DNA. Looked up from germline, CDR1 is SGHRS and CDR2 is YFSETQ. CDR3 length: 14 amino acids. The CDR3 region is CASSSRTESYEQYF.